What follows are 32 T cell receptor beta chains derived from one specimen sequenced in a study of T cells after yellow fever vaccination. MiXCR, run by TCRdb on the 5' RACE reads, gives a single entry per CDR3 protein. Of 450,000 to 600,000 distinct CDR3 sequences listed, around 16% were seen once; the top ten hold roughly a sixth. The sample consisted of PBMCs, taken about 5 days after the first yellow fever vaccination. The receptors shown here come from a man younger than 35 who received the YFV17D yellow fever vaccine.

This clonotype was observed many times. This chain joins TRBV10-3 and TRBJ1-1, with TRBD1 matching over 8 bases. The V segment lost 3 bases and the J segment 6 bases; nucleotides outside the gene matches: 3. From germline, CDR1 is ENHRY and CDR2 SYGVKD. This CDR3 comprises 13 residues. The CDR3 protein is CAISDGQGPEAFF. The DNA for the CDR3 is TGTGCCATCAGTGATGGACAGGGCCCTGAAGCTTTCTTT.

The rearrangement links TRBV11-2 to TRBJ2-7; D gene ambiguous. The CDR3 spans 14 residues. The germline V gene has CDR1 SGHAT and CDR2 FQNNGV. V was trimmed by 1 base and J by 1 base, leaving 8 bases between them. The CDR3, as DNA: TGTGCCAGCAGCTTAGGACTGCTGTCCTACGAGCAGTACGTC. Its translation: CASSLGLLSYEQYV.

This clonotype was observed a few times. V gene TRBV3-1 combines with J gene TRBJ2-5; 10 bases align to TRBD1. The CDR3 is made up of 15 amino acids. V shed 4 bases and J 4 bases; nucleotides not matched to a gene: 6. Germline loops: CDR1 LGHDT, CDR2 YNNKEL (reference sequence). The CDR3 sequence is CASSPKTGGGETQYF. The CDR3, as DNA: TGTGCCAGCAGCCCGAAGACAGGGGGCGGAGAGACCCAGTACTTC.

This clonotype was seen a few times. The CDR3 loop reads CASSPTTSGSYNEQFF. CDR3 DNA: TGTGCCAGCAGTCCAACGACTAGCGGATCCTACAATGAGCAGTTCTTC. This chain uses TRBV27 with TRBJ2-1; 9 nucleotides match TRBD2. After removal of 5 bases from V and 1 base from J, the junction contained 6 bases not matched to a gene. Germline CDR1 is MNHEY and CDR2 is SMNVEV (reference sequence). The CDR3 covers 16 residues.

This clonotype has a handful of counts. This sequence joins TRBV7-3 and TRBJ2-1; D gene uncertain. Trimming left V 5 bases short and J 7 bases short, with 15 bases between. CDR1 is SGHTA, CDR2 FQGTGA, per germline. The length of the CDR3 is 14 residues. The CDR3 DNA reads TGTGCCAGCAGCCCCATTGAGACAAAAAATGAGCAGTTCTTC. It is translated as CASSPIETKNEQFF.

The CDR3: CASSYGIMGNTEAFF. The CDR3 bases are TGTGCCAGCAGTTACGGGATCATGGGGAACACTGAAGCTTTCTTT. The J gene is TRBJ1-1, the V gene TRBV6-5; D call uncertain. The V gene lost 2 bases and the J gene lost 1 base, with 11 bases spanning the gap. Germline lookup yields CDR1 MNHEY and CDR2 SVGAGI. This CDR3 is 15 amino acids long.

This clonotype was counted ten times or more. The chain joins TRBV20-1 to TRBJ1-1; tentative D call: TRBD1 (6 bases). CDR3 size: 13 residues. Germline V gene data show CDR1 as DFQATT and CDR2 as SNEGSKA (reference sequence). V gave up 4 bases and J gave up 7 bases, with 16 bases separating them. The CDR3 nucleotides read TGCAGTGCTACCCGAGGTCGGGACATTGAAGCTTTCTTT. This translates into CSATRGRDIEAFF.

This clonotype showed up just a few times. This chain uses TRBV5-6 with TRBJ2-1, with D perhaps TRBD2 (5 bases). The CDR3 is made up of 14 amino acids. The V gene lost 2 bases and the J gene lost 6 bases, with 12 bases spanning the gap. Germline-derived CDR1 and CDR2 are SGHDT and YYEEEE. CDR3 in amino acids: CASSFYREGNEQFF. Written as DNA, the CDR3 is TGTGCCAGCAGCTTCTATCGGGAAGGCAATGAGCAGTTCTTC.

This clonotype appeared a few times. This chain uses TRBV18 with TRBJ1-1, with 8 bases lining up with TRBD1. Germline V gives CDR1 KGHSH, CDR2 LQKENI. CDR3 length: 14 residues. With V trimmed by 2 bases and J by 5 bases, 4 bases remained unmatched. CDR3 amino acids: CASSPTGQGTEAFF. The CDR3 DNA follows: TGTGCCAGCTCACCAACTGGACAGGGTACTGAAGCTTTCTTT.

V gene TRBV18 combines with J gene TRBJ2-1; tentative D call: TRBD2 (6 bases). Germline lookup yields CDR1 KGHSH and CDR2 LQKENI. This CDR3 has 13 amino acids. V lost 5 bases, J lost 6 bases, and 11 bases lay in between. CDR3 DNA sequence: TGTGCCAGCTCATCTTTGACTAGCAATGAGCAGTTCTTC. It yields the protein CASSSLTSNEQFF.

This clonotype appeared a few times. The J gene is TRBJ1-6, the V gene TRBV18; 8 positions match TRBD1. Germline V CDR1 and CDR2: KGHSH, LQKENI. J lost 9 bases, V lost 6 bases, and 13 bases had no gene match. The CDR3 sequence is 16 residues long. CDR3 nucleotide sequence: TGTGCCAGCTCCCCTAGACAGGGGTCCAATTTTTCACCCCTCCACTTT. It translates to CASSPRQGSNFSPLHF. Full variable domain (rest looked up from reference TRBV18 and TRBJ1-6): NAGVMQNPRHLVRRRGQEARLRCSPMKGHSHVYWYRQLPEEGLKFMVYLQKENIIDESGMPKERFSAEFPKEGPSILRIQQVVRGDSAAYFCASSPRQGSNFSPLHFGNGTRLTVT.

The chain carries TRBV4-3 and TRBJ1-2, with a tentative D call TRBD1 (6 bases). Germline V gene lookup returns CDR1 LGHNA and CDR2 YSLEER. V lost 0 bases, J lost 5 bases, and 19 bases lay in between. The CDR3 runs to 17 residues. The CDR3 reads CASSQDGQTPVIYGYTF. In DNA, the CDR3 is TGCGCCAGCAGCCAAGACGGACAGACCCCGGTAATTTATGGCTACACCTTC.

The chain is built from TRBV6-1 and TRBJ2-2; a weak D match, TRBD1 (6 bases). Deletions cut 8 bases from V and 6 bases from J, with 16 bases between. This CDR3 is 14 amino acids long. Germline values: CDR1 MNHNS, CDR2 SASEGT. The CDR3 region is CASGPYRVPGELFF. In DNA, the CDR3 is TGTGCCAGCGGGCCCTACAGGGTCCCCGGGGAGCTGTTTTTT.

This clonotype appeared a few times. The gene calls are TRBV30 and TRBJ2-7; D is ambiguous. The germline CDR1 and CDR2 sequences are GTSNPN and SVGIG (reference sequence). The CDR3 sequence is 11 residues long. Trimming took 2 bases from V and 4 from J, leaving 6 bases between them. The CDR3: CAWSSGYEQYF. CDR3 nucleotide sequence: TGTGCCTGGAGTAGTGGGTACGAGCAGTACTTC.

This chain links TRBV4-2 with TRBJ2-3; D possibly matches TRBD1 or TRBD2 (7 bases each). The CDR3 contains 16 residues. In germline, CDR1 is LGHNA, CDR2 YNFKEQ. The V gene lost 4 bases and the J gene lost 4 bases, with 18 bases spanning the gap. The CDR3 loop is CASSRGGDSGADTQYF. The CDR3 DNA is TGTGCCAGCAGCCGGGGGGGGGACAGCGGGGCAGATACGCAGTATTTT.

The DNA of the CDR3 is TGTGCCAGCAGGACCGGGACAGGAGGAGAGACCCAGTACTTC. Its protein is CASRTGTGGETQYF. This chain links TRBV2 with TRBJ2-5; 8 positions match TRBD1. This CDR3 region has 14 residues. Germline V gives CDR1 SNHLY, CDR2 FYNNEI. V lost 6 bases, J lost 4 bases, and 7 bases stayed unmatched.

V gene TRBV7-8 combines with J gene TRBJ2-5; tentatively, D is TRBD2 (6 bases). The V end was cut by 0 bases, the J end by 3 bases, with 14 bases between. Per germline, CDR1 SGHVS and CDR2 FQNEAQ. CDR3 length: 16 residues. This chain's CDR3 is CASSLARGLEKETQYF. The CDR3 region has the DNA TGTGCCAGCAGCTTAGCGCGGGGCCTTGAGAAAGAGACCCAGTACTTC.

The chain couples TRBV20-1 to TRBJ2-1; D uncertain. Germline-derived CDR1 and CDR2 are DFQATT and SNEGSKA (reference sequence). This CDR3 is built from 13 residues. V lost 0 bases and J 9 bases, leaving 12 bases between the germline ends. Here the CDR3 DNA reads TGCAGTGCTAGAGATTCAGGAGTTCTTGAGCAGTTCTTC. Translated, it gives CSARDSGVLEQFF.

Written as DNA, the CDR3 is TGCGCCAGCAGCTTGAACTCGGGACACCGCATTGATACGCAGTATTTT. It translates to CASSLNSGHRIDTQYF. The chain carries TRBV5-1 and TRBJ2-3; TRBD1 is a possible D gene (6 bases). Per the germline V gene, CDR1 is SGHRS and CDR2 is YFSETQ. This CDR3 contains 16 residues. The V gene lost 1 base and the J gene lost 6 bases, with 18 bases spanning the gap.

V and J are TRBV20-1 and TRBJ2-6; D is perhaps TRBD2 (6 bases). The germline CDR1 and CDR2 sequences are DFQATT and SNEGSKA (reference sequence). The CDR3 runs to 16 residues. Trimming stripped 3 bases from V and 0 bases from J, with 12 bases between. CDR3 nucleotide sequence: TGCAGTGCTAGTCTCTCCGGGAGCTCTGGGGCCAACGTCCTGACTTTC. It codes for CSASLSGSSGANVLTF.

This clonotype was picked up one time. This chain joins TRBV18 and TRBJ1-1, with 7 bases that match TRBD1. There are 16 residues in the CDR3. Germline CDR1 reads KGHSH; CDR2 reads LQKENI. Trimming took 3 bases from V and 0 from J; bases not matched to a gene: 7. The CDR3 nucleotides read TGTGCCAGCTCACCGGGGACAGTTTTCATGAACACTGAAGCTTTCTTT. It yields the protein CASSPGTVFMNTEAFF.

This clonotype was seen a handful of times. The genes are TRBV10-3 and TRBJ2-1, with 8 nucleotides matching TRBD1. CDR3 length equals 15 residues. Germline CDR1 is ENHRY and CDR2 is SYGVKD. V dropped 3 bases and J dropped 6; count of bases not matched to a gene: 7. The CDR3 sequence: CAISDRDRTSNEQFF. CDR3 DNA: TGTGCCATCAGTGACCGGGACAGGACCAGCAATGAGCAGTTCTTC.

In this sample, this clonotype turned up a few times. The V gene is TRBV18, the J gene TRBJ1-1, with D possibly matching TRBD1 (6 bases). Trimming shortened V by 2 bases and J by 4 bases, and 14 bases separated the two germline ends. The CDR3 is 15 residues long. Germline CDR1 is KGHSH and CDR2 is LQKENI. This chain's CDR3 is CASSPIRGGPTEAFF. The CDR3 region has the DNA TGTGCCAGCTCACCAATTCGCGGGGGGCCCACTGAAGCTTTCTTT. The full variable domain, completed using reference TRBV18 and TRBJ1-1, is NAGVMQNPRHLVRRRGQEARLRCSPMKGHSHVYWYRQLPEEGLKFMVYLQKENIIDESGMPKERFSAEFPKEGPSILRIQQVVRGDSAAYFCASSPIRGGPTEAFFGQGTRLTVV.

This clonotype occurred a few times. The chain combines TRBV20-1 with TRBJ1-2; 7 bases are a match to TRBD1. Germline V CDR1 and CDR2: DFQATT, SNEGSKA (reference sequence). V dropped 0 bases and J dropped 4; count of bases not matched to a gene: 2. This CDR3 has 13 amino acids. CDR3 region: CSARDQGGYGYTF. For the CDR3, the DNA is TGCAGTGCTAGAGATCAGGGGGGCTATGGCTACACCTTC.

The table lists this clonotype with a few counts. V and J are TRBV7-2 and TRBJ2-3, with D possibly matching TRBD1 (5 bases). From germline, CDR1 is SGHTA and CDR2 FQGNSA. The CDR3 is 15 residues long. V was trimmed by 9 bases and J by 3 bases, leaving 19 bases between them. CDR3 DNA: TGTGCCAGTTGCTTGACAGTTGTGGGGACAGATACGCAGTATTTT. It codes for CASCLTVVGTDTQYF.

This clonotype was seen more than once but under ten times. This chain connects TRBV27 to TRBJ1-5; D is uncertain. CDR3 length: 14 residues. From germline, CDR1 is MNHEY and CDR2 SMNVEV (reference sequence). V dropped 6 bases and J dropped 5 bases, with 14 bases sitting between them. This CDR3 is CASRPGGSHQPQHF. Written as DNA, the CDR3 is TGTGCCAGCAGGCCTGGAGGGTCGCATCAGCCCCAGCATTTT.

This clonotype was observed many times. The chain has TRBV7-9 and TRBJ2-1, with D possibly called TRBD1 or TRBD2 (6 bases each). V shed 5 bases and J shed 10 bases, with 12 bases lying between them. The CDR3 totals 12 residues. From germline, CDR1 is SEHNR and CDR2 FQNEAQ (reference sequence). Here the CDR3 reads CASSLGGREQFF. Written as DNA, the CDR3 is TGTGCCAGCAGCCTGGGGGGCAGGGAGCAGTTCTTC.

The table lists this clonotype with many counts. V and J are TRBV7-2 and TRBJ2-7; D is possibly TRBD1 or TRBD2 (5 bases each). CDR3 size: 14 residues. The V and J ends lost 5 bases and 4 bases respectively, with 15 bases between them. CDR1 SGHTA and CDR2 FQGNSA come from the germline V gene. The CDR3 DNA reads as TGTGCCAGCAGCACCGGGACCAACCCTTACGAGCAGTACTTC. As protein: CASSTGTNPYEQYF.

This clonotype appeared many times. V is TRBV28 and J is TRBJ2-5; no reliable D call. V was trimmed by 4 bases and J by 5 bases, leaving 17 bases between them. The CDR3 loop spans 15 amino acids. In germline, CDR1 is MDHEN, CDR2 SYDVKM. CDR3 DNA sequence: TGTGCCAGCAGTTCCGGCCTCAGTGGGGTCGAGACCCAGTACTTC. Translating it yields CASSSGLSGVETQYF.

This clonotype was detected a few times. V usage is TRBV27 and J usage is TRBJ1-6; D is unclear. The germline CDR1 and CDR2 sequences are MNHEY and SMNVEV (reference sequence). V lost 5 bases and J lost 8, with 22 bases in between. This CDR3 is built from 17 residues. CDR3 sequence (DNA): TGTGCCAGCAGTAAGATGTCGGGAAGCGGGTGGGATTCACCCCTCCACTTT. This encodes CASSKMSGSGWDSPLHF.

The V call is TRBV20-1, the J call TRBJ1-1; D possibly corresponds to TRBD1 (5 bases). Germline-derived CDR1 and CDR2 are DFQATT and SNEGSKA (reference sequence). This CDR3 is 15 amino acids long. V was cut by 3 bases and J by 2 bases, with 16 bases left in between. CDR3 sequence reads: CSARSAGGGNTEAFF. The CDR3 DNA reads TGCAGTGCTAGGAGTGCTGGGGGGGGAAACACTGAAGCTTTCTTT.

This clonotype was observed a handful of times. A much larger clonotype is one base distant, so this may be a read error. This chain uses TRBV19 with TRBJ2-6; D gene ambiguous. The CDR3 runs 13 residues. Germline V lookup: CDR1 LNHDA, CDR2 SQIVND (reference sequence). The germline V and J ends were trimmed by 7 bases and 2 bases, with 6 bases remaining between them. The CDR3 reads CASTIPGANVLTF. The CDR3 nucleotides read TGTGCCAGTACCATCCCTGGGGCCAACGTCCTGACTTTC.